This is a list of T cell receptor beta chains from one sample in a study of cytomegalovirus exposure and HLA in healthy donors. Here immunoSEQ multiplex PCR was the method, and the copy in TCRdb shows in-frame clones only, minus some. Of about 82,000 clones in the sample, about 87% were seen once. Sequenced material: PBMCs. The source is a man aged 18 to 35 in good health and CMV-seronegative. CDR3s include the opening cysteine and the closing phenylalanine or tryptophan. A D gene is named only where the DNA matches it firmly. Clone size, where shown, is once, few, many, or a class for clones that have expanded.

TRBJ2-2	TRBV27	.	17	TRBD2	TGTGCCAGCAGTACCCCCCTACTAGCGGGAGGGGCCGGGGAGCTGTTTTTT	CASSTPLLAGGAGELFF
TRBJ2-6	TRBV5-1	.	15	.	TGCGCCAGCAGGGCCGTGATCTCTGGGGCCAACGTCCTGACTTTC	CASRAVISGANVLTF
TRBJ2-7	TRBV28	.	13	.	TGTGCCAGCACTCCCCCAGGGTTCTTCGAGCAGTACTTC	CASTPPGFFEQYF
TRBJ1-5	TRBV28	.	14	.	TGTGCCAGCAGCCTACAGGGTTGGGAGCAGCCCCAGCATTTT	CASSLQGWEQPQHF
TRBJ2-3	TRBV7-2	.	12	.	TGTGCCAGCACCACTTTCCCCGATACGCAGTATTTT	CASTTFPDTQYF
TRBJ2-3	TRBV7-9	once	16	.	TGTGCCAGCAGCCTATCTCTCCCCGGGGACACAGATACGCAGTATTTT	CASSLSLPGDTDTQYF
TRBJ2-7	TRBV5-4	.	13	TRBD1	TGTGCCAGCAGCTTGACAGGGGACTACGAGCAGTACTTC	CASSLTGDYEQYF
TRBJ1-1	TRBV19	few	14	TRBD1	TGTGCCAGTAGCAACAGGGGAAGGGGAACTGAAGCTTTCTTT	CASSNRGRGTEAFF
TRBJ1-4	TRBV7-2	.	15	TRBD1	TGTGCCAGCAGCTTACAGGGGGCGCAGAGTGAAAAACTGTTTTTT	CASSLQGAQSEKLFF
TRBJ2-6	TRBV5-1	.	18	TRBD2	TGCGCCAGCAGCTTTCTCGCGGGGGGAATTGGTGGGGCCAACGTCCTGACTTTC	CASSFLAGGIGGANVLTF
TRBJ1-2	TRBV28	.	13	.	TGTGCCAGCAGGGAGATGGGGGGCTATGGCTACACCTTC	CASREMGGYGYTF
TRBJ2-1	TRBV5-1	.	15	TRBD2	TGCGCCAGCAGCTTATCTCTAGCGGGAGGGAATGAGCAGTTCTTC	CASSLSLAGGNEQFF
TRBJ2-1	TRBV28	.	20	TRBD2	TGTGCCAGCAGTTTATCCCCCGGGGGAAGCGGGAGGAGCTCCTACAATGAGCAGTTCTTC	CASSLSPGGSGRSSYNEQFF
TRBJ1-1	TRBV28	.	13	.	TGTGCCAGCAGTTCGACAGACGTTGATGAAGCTTTCTTT	CASSSTDVDEAFF
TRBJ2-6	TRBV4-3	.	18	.	TGCGCCAGCAGCCAAGTACCAGACAGAGCCTCTGGGGCCAACGTCCTGACTTTC	CASSQVPDRASGANVLTF
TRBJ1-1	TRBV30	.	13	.	TGTGCCTGGATCCGGGGGTGGAACACTGAAGCTTTCTTT	CAWIRGWNTEAFF
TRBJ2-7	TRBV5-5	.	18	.	TGTGCCAGCAGCTTTAGTCACCCAGGGGAGCTTTGGTCCTACGAGCAGTACTTC	CASSFSHPGELWSYEQYF
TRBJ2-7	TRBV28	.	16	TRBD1	TGTGCCAGCAGATCACCCGCGACAGGGGCAAGAAACGAGCAGTACTTC	CASRSPATGARNEQYF
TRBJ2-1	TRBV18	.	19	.	TGTGCCAGCTCACCACCTCACGGCCGCAGGGACATTTCCTACAATGAGCAGTTCTTC	CASSPPHGRRDISYNEQFF
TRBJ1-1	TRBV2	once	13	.	TGTGCCAGCAGTGACTGGCCAGGACGGGGAGCTTTCTTT	CASSDWPGRGAFF
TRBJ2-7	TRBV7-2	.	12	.	TGTGCCAGCAGCGCTACGGTTTACGAGCAGTACTTC	CASSATVYEQYF
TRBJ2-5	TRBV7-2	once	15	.	TGTGCCAGCAGCTTATCCAGGGTGGAACGAGAGACCCAGTACTTC	CASSLSRVERETQYF
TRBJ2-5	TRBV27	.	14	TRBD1	TGTGCCAGCAGTTGGCCGGGACAGGAGGGGACCCAGTACTTC	CASSWPGQEGTQYF
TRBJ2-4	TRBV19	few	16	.	TGTGCCAGTAGCACAGGGAGGGGATGGGCCAAAAACATTCAGTACTTC	CASSTGRGWAKNIQYF
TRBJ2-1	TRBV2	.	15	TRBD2	TGTGCCAGCAGTGAGGGACTAGCGAGAAACAATGAGCAGTTCTTC	CASSEGLARNNEQFF
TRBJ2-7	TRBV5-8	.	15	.	TGTGCCAGCAGCTTGGTCGTTTCAGTAACCTACGAGCAGTACTTC	CASSLVVSVTYEQYF
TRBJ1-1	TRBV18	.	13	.	TGTGCCAGCTCACCCTTGGAGGGCACTGAAGCTTTCTTT	CASSPLEGTEAFF
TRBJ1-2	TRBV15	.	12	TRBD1	TGTGCCACCAGCAGAAGCCCGGGACAGCCCACCTTC	CATSRSPGQPTF
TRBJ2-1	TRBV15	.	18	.	TGTGCCACCAGCAGAGATCCGGGGGGCGGGACGATCTACAATGAGCAGTTCTTC	CATSRDPGGGTIYNEQFF
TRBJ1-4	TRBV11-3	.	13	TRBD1	TGTGCCAGCAGCGACAGGGGTAGTGAAAAACTGTTTTTT	CASSDRGSEKLFF
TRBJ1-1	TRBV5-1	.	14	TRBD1	TGCGCCAGCAGCTCTGACAGGGCCAACACTGAAGCTTTCTTT	CASSSDRANTEAFF
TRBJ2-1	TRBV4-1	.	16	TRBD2	TGCGCCAGCAGCCATGTAGCGGGAGGGCTAGTCAATGAGCAGTTCTTC	CASSHVAGGLVNEQFF
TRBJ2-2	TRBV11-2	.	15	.	TGTGCCAGCTCCAGAGGGCAACTCAACACCGGGGAGCTGTTTTTT	CASSRGQLNTGELFF
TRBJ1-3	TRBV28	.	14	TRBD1	TGTGCCAGCAGTGCGACAGGGGCTGGAAACACCATATATTTT	CASSATGAGNTIYF
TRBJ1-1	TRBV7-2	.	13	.	TGTGCCAGCAGCTTCGAGCGACGGACTGAAGCTTTCTTT	CASSFERRTEAFF
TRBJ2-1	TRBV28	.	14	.	TGTGCCAGCAGTCCGGGGACTTTAAGGAATGAGCAGTTCTTC	CASSPGTLRNEQFF
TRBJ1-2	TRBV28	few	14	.	TGTGCCAGCAGCAACGCACAGGGTTACTATGGCTACACCTTC	CASSNAQGYYGYTF